These T cell receptor beta chains were read from a single sample in a study of tumor and adjacent non-tumor tissue in lung cancer. Each CDR3 protein is one row after TCRdb ran MiXCR on the multiplex PCR reads. The sample carries 75,000 to 100,000 distinct CDR3 sequences, roughly 66% recorded once. The sample was lung tumor tissue. All receptors come from a man aged 60-69 years with non-small cell lung cancer. The CDR3 runs from the conserved cysteine through the conserved F or W. D genes are given only for firm matches. Size values are once, few and many counts, or a class for expanded clones, and some rows have none.

D gene: -; J gene: TRBJ1-2; clone size: many; V gene: TRBV10-3; CDR3 protein: CAISVTVNNYGYTF; CDR3 DNA: TGTGCCATCAGTGTAACTGTCAATAACTATGGCTACACCTTC
D gene: TRBD2; J gene: TRBJ2-2; clone size: -; V gene: TRBV11-1; CDR3 protein: CASGIGTSESNGELFF; CDR3 DNA: TGTGCAAGCGGCATTGGGACTAGCGAGAGCAACGGGGAGCTGTTTTTT
D gene: -; J gene: TRBJ1-1; clone size: -; V gene: TRBV7-9; CDR3 protein: CASSLEVNTEAFF; CDR3 DNA: TGTGCCAGCAGCTTAGAAGTGAACACTGAAGCTTTCTTT
D gene: TRBD2; J gene: TRBJ2-1; clone size: -; V gene: TRBV11-3; CDR3 protein: CANSNGTSGSHEQFF; CDR3 DNA: TGTGCCAACAGCAACGGGACTAGCGGGAGCCATGAGCAGTTTTTC
D gene: -; J gene: TRBJ2-6; clone size: -; V gene: TRBV4-1; CDR3 protein: CASSQDGQSGANVLTF; CDR3 DNA: TGCGCCAGCAGCCAAGATGGACAGTCTGGGGCCAACGTCCTGACTTTC
D gene: -; J gene: TRBJ2-2; clone size: -; V gene: TRBV20-1; CDR3 protein: CSARDVSEYTGELFF; CDR3 DNA: TGCAGTGCTAGAGATGTGTCGGAGTACACCGGGGAGCTGTTTTTT
D gene: -; J gene: TRBJ2-1; clone size: -; V gene: TRBV4-1; CDR3 protein: CASSQGTRNYNQQFF; CDR3 DNA: TGCGCCAGCAGCCAGGGGACAAGGAACTACAATCAGCAGTTCTTC
D gene: TRBD2; J gene: TRBJ2-1; clone size: -; V gene: TRBV20-1; CDR3 protein: CSARGRPGGSLSYNEQFF; CDR3 DNA: TGCAGTGCTAGAGGCCGGCCGGGGGGGAGCTTAAGTTACAATGAGCAGTTCTTC
D gene: -; J gene: TRBJ2-7; clone size: -; V gene: TRBV7-3; CDR3 protein: CASSLNRIEQCF; CDR3 DNA: TGTGCCAGCAGCTTAAACAGGATCGAGCAGTGCTTC
D gene: TRBD2; J gene: TRBJ2-4; clone size: once; V gene: TRBV4-2; CDR3 protein: CGSRQAQASGSLAENIQYF; CDR3 DNA: TGTGGCAGCAGGCAAGCGCAGGCTAGCGGATCGTTAGCCGAAAACATTCAGTACTTC
D gene: -; J gene: TRBJ2-5; clone size: many; V gene: TRBV7-9; CDR3 protein: CASAPIGQTQETQYF; CDR3 DNA: TGTGCCAGCGCCCCAATAGGACAAACCCAAGAGACCCAGTACTTC
D gene: -; J gene: TRBJ2-7; clone size: -; V gene: TRBV5-6; CDR3 protein: CASSSAGSTGYEKYF; CDR3 DNA: TGTGCCAGCAGCTCGGCCGGGTCTACAGGCTATGAGAAGTACTTC
D gene: -; J gene: TRBJ1-6; clone size: many; V gene: TRBV21-1; CDR3 protein: CASSTRGHSPLHF; CDR3 DNA: TGTGCCAGCAGCACAAGAGGGCATTCACCCCTCCACTTT
D gene: TRBD2; J gene: TRBJ2-7; clone size: medium-sized; V gene: TRBV11-1; CDR3 protein: CASSAPGLAGPFREQYF; CDR3 DNA: TGTGCCAGCAGCGCGCCGGGACTAGCGGGGCCCTTCCGCGAGCAGTACTTC
D gene: -; J gene: TRBJ2-3; clone size: -; V gene: TRBV5-4; CDR3 protein: CASSPTNRLTDTHYF; CDR3 DNA: TGTGCCAGCAGTCCTACTAACCGACTCACAGATACGCACTATTTT
D gene: -; J gene: TRBJ2-2; clone size: -; V gene: TRBV10-2; CDR3 protein: CASSGSVRSTGELFF; CDR3 DNA: TGCGCCAGCAGTGGTAGCGTCAGGAGTACCGGGGAGCTGTTTTTT
D gene: -; J gene: TRBJ2-3; clone size: -; V gene: TRBV12-3/TRBV12-4; CDR3 protein: CTSSYARYTQYF; CDR3 DNA: TGTACCAGCAGCTATGCTCGATATACGCAGTATTTC
D gene: TRBD2; J gene: TRBJ2-3; clone size: -; V gene: TRBV29-1; CDR3 protein: CSAALAGGQDTQYF; CDR3 DNA: TGCAGCGCTGCGTTAGCGGGGGGACAAGATACGCAGTATTTT
D gene: -; J gene: TRBJ1-1; clone size: -; V gene: TRBV28; CDR3 protein: CASSLRKRGTEAFF; CDR3 DNA: TGTGCCAGCAGTCTCCGGAAAAGGGGCACTGAAGCTTTCTTT
D gene: TRBD2; J gene: TRBJ2-3; clone size: -; V gene: TRBV6-6; CDR3 protein: CAGSYGEGSFYTDTQYF; CDR3 DNA: TGTGCCGGCAGTTACGGGGAGGGTAGTTTCTACACAGATACTCAGTATTTT
D gene: -; J gene: TRBJ2-7; clone size: -; V gene: TRBV4-1; CDR3 protein: CASSQESVGRRYEQYF; CDR3 DNA: TGCGCAAGCAGCCAAGAATCGGTAGGGAGAAGGTACGAGCAGTACTTC
D gene: -; J gene: TRBJ2-3; clone size: -; V gene: TRBV10-2; CDR3 protein: CARSEGYRANTQYF; CDR3 DNA: TGCGCCAGGAGTGAGGGATACCGCGCAAATACGCAGTATTTT
D gene: -; J gene: TRBJ2-6; clone size: -; V gene: TRBV12-3/TRBV12-4; CDR3 protein: CASSPGTSVSGANLLTF; CDR3 DNA: TGTGCGAGCAGTCCTGGGACTTCTGTCTCCGGGGCCAACCTCCTGACTTTC
D gene: -; J gene: TRBJ1-1; clone size: -; V gene: TRBV4-1; CDR3 protein: CASSPHQRAGTEAFF; CDR3 DNA: TGCGCCAGTAGCCCACATCAAAGGGCGGGCACTGAAGCTTTCTTT
D gene: -; J gene: TRBJ1-1; clone size: -; V gene: TRBV6-2/TRBV6-3; CDR3 protein: CACSYSHWTEAFF; CDR3 DNA: TGTGCCTGCAGTTACAGTCATTGGACTGAAGCTTTCTTT
D gene: TRBD2; J gene: TRBJ2-5; clone size: -; V gene: TRBV28; CDR3 protein: CVSSPSAGEETHYF; CDR3 DNA: TGTGTCAGCAGTCCCTCAGCGGGAGAAGAGACCCATTACTTC
D gene: TRBD2; J gene: TRBJ2-2; clone size: -; V gene: TRBV6-5; CDR3 protein: CASSYSIVLAGLNTGEPFF; CDR3 DNA: TGTGCCAGCAGTTACTCTATAGTACTAGCGGGACTTAACACCGGGGAGCCGTTTTTT
D gene: -; J gene: TRBJ2-7; clone size: many; V gene: TRBV5-4; CDR3 protein: CASSLEGTTYEQYF; CDR3 DNA: TGTGCCAGCAGCTTGGAAGGGACAACCTACGAGCAGTACTTC
D gene: -; J gene: TRBJ2-5; clone size: many; V gene: TRBV5-6; CDR3 protein: CASSFLRIETQYF; CDR3 DNA: TGTGCCAGCAGCTTCCTACGGATAGAGACCCAGTACTTC
D gene: TRBD1; J gene: TRBJ1-5; clone size: -; V gene: TRBV14; CDR3 protein: CAISQVGQGPRISNQPQHF; CDR3 DNA: TGTGCCATCAGCCAAGTAGGACAGGGCCCGCGAATTAGCAATCAGCCCCAGCATTTT
D gene: TRBD1; J gene: TRBJ2-1; clone size: -; V gene: TRBV29-1; CDR3 protein: CSVGTGGYNGQFF; CDR3 DNA: TGCAGCGTTGGGACAGGGGGCTACAATGGGCAGTTCTTT
D gene: -; J gene: TRBJ2-5; clone size: few; V gene: TRBV5-1; CDR3 protein: CASAPIGEGTQYF; CDR3 DNA: TGTGCCAGCGCACCTATAGGGGAAGGGACCCAGTACTTC
D gene: -; J gene: TRBJ2-1; clone size: -; V gene: TRBV29-1; CDR3 protein: CSVYHREKYNEQFF; CDR3 DNA: TGCAGCGTCTATCACCGGGAGAAATACAATGAGCAGTTCTTC
D gene: TRBD2; J gene: TRBJ2-1; clone size: -; V gene: TRBV29-1; CDR3 protein: CSAPGTNPVEQFF; CDR3 DNA: TGCAGCGCCCCCGGGACTAACCCCGTTGAGCAGTTCTTC
D gene: -; J gene: TRBJ1-6; clone size: -; V gene: TRBV6-5; CDR3 protein: CASSYRDGDSALHF; CDR3 DNA: TGTGCCAGTAGTTACAGGGATGGGGATTCAGCCCTCCACTTT
D gene: TRBD1; J gene: TRBJ2-3; clone size: medium-sized; V gene: TRBV7-9; CDR3 protein: CASSFGTGGITDTQYF; CDR3 DNA: TGTGCCAGCAGCTTCGGGACAGGGGGCATCACAGATACGCAGTATTTT
D gene: TRBD2; J gene: TRBJ2-3; clone size: many; V gene: TRBV5-1; CDR3 protein: CASSLVGRGTDTQYF; CDR3 DNA: TGCGCCAGCAGCTTGGTCGGGCGGGGGACAGATACGCAGTATTTT
D gene: TRBD1; J gene: TRBJ1-3; clone size: many; V gene: TRBV6-5; CDR3 protein: CASRVDRAGNTIYF; CDR3 DNA: TGTGCCAGCAGAGTCGACAGGGCTGGAAACACCATATATTTT
D gene: TRBD1; J gene: TRBJ2-1; clone size: -; V gene: TRBV12-3/TRBV12-4; CDR3 protein: CASGSRQGAGNNEQFF; CDR3 DNA: TGTGCCAGCGGTTCTCGACAGGGAGCCGGGAACAATGAGCAGTTCTTC
D gene: -; J gene: TRBJ2-3; clone size: -; V gene: TRBV6-2/TRBV6-3; CDR3 protein: CASSRRLVQTGTDTQYF; CDR3 DNA: TGTGCCAGCAGTCGCCGACTAGTTCAAACTGGCACAGATACGCAGTATTTT
D gene: TRBD1; J gene: TRBJ2-7; clone size: -; V gene: TRBV6-5; CDR3 protein: CASSYGGQGANEVYF; CDR3 DNA: TGTGCCAGCAGTTACGGGGGACAGGGAGCGAACGAGGTGTACTTC
D gene: -; J gene: TRBJ1-2; clone size: -; V gene: TRBV28; CDR3 protein: CASLRTAINGYTF; CDR3 DNA: TGTGCTAGTTTGCGAACAGCGATCAATGGCTACACCTTC
D gene: TRBD1; J gene: TRBJ1-1; clone size: -; V gene: TRBV12-3/TRBV12-4; CDR3 protein: CANNTGEWGEAFF; CDR3 DNA: TGTGCCAACAATACAGGGGAATGGGGTGAAGCTTTCTTT
D gene: -; J gene: TRBJ2-7; clone size: -; V gene: TRBV11-3; CDR3 protein: CASSPRYRAAYEQYF; CDR3 DNA: TGTGCTAGCAGCCCCAGGTACAGGGCCGCCTACGAGCAGTACTTC
D gene: TRBD1; J gene: TRBJ1-1; clone size: -; V gene: TRBV27; CDR3 protein: CASSLSRGQGMNTEAFF; CDR3 DNA: TGTGCCAGCAGTTTGAGCAGGGGGCAGGGAATGAACACTGAAGCTTTCTTT
D gene: -; J gene: TRBJ2-1; clone size: -; V gene: TRBV6-5; CDR3 protein: CTSKLRGPSIMEQFF; CDR3 DNA: TGTACCAGCAAACTTCGGGGACCTTCGATAATGGAGCAGTTCTTC